This T cell receptor beta chain came from a study of T cell repertoires and HLA-DP antigens (dated by TCRdb to the late 2010s). In terms of the full investigation: The study used an in vitro model of CD4+ T cell alloreactivity in which transduced HeLa cells presented allogeneic HLA-DP. The two alloantigens modelled structurally similar versus dissimilar alloantigens, differing from self at one and approximately 11 peptide-binding groove amino acids, respectively. The three donors, two male and one female, ranged from the 18-to-29 to the 60-to-69 age band. The average DNA input was roughly 220 ng for sorted CD137+CD4+ samples versus approximately 1,100 ng for pre-culture CD4+ samples.

Study-wide conclusions, independent of this receptor: Sorted CD137+ cells showed similar clonality against both alloantigens (around 0.39), much higher than the clonality of pre-culture samples (around 0.04). An average cumulative frequency of about 36% against one allele and about 51% against the other was found for clones undetected before culture. The naive and memory CD4+ repertoires were not analysed as separate populations. The study was limited by having just a few donors, by relying on a non-physiological HeLa antigen-presenting system, and by using total CD4+ cells as responders.

The CDR3 has 12 amino acids, counting the end cysteine and phenylalanine. Here the CDR3 DNA is all that survives: 36 bases in frame from base 1. The germline V gene gives CDR1 as MNHEY and CDR2 as SVGAGI. The V end gives up 5 bases and the J end 13 bases, leaving 4 bases in the junction not matched to a gene. The immunoSEQ multiplex PCR, with forward primers for 54 TRBV segments and reverse primers for 13 TRBJ segments, was used to amplify TCRB CDR3 regions. Pre-culture CD4+ samples were sequenced at deep resolution, targeting 200,000 T cell genomes. Sequencing of amplicons was performed on an Illumina HiSeq System, and 87 bp reads covering the CDR3 were generated. Concerning the study's data processing: Correction for PCR and sequencing errors was applied to reads, and CDR3 regions were defined through alignment to IMGT reference sequences. Synthetic template pools were used to estimate template counts and unique rearrangement counts. Clonality was calculated as 1 minus Pielou's evenness. The Daley-Smith estimator was used to estimate richness. Repertoire overlap was measured with Morisita's index. Clones found in cultured samples but undetected in the pre-culture repertoire of the corresponding donor were defined as low-abundance clones. TCRdb re-hosts the immuneACCESS table, in-frame sequences only. Its copies lack some clones; in the studies checked, an unresolved V gene accounts for under half of them, and the cause for the rest is not known. V and J calls and clone size are as listed in that table; D and trimming were resolved from the DNA. In this sample the table shows fewer than 75,000 clones, about four fifths of which occur a single time. In total, the top ten clones hold approximately 1.4% of the sample.

For this clone: The specificity of this receptor is unknown. No much larger clone exists at a distance of one base, and base qualities are not known.

Magnetic bead negative selection was used to isolate untouched CD4+ T cells from Ficoll-separated PBMC, with purity averaging nearly 98%. Using magnetic beads, untouched CD4+ T cells were isolated from Ficoll-separated PBMC at approximately 98% purity, with only negligible CD8+ contamination. Peripheral blood mononuclear cells came from the buffy coats of a few healthy blood donors. All three donors were CMV seronegative. Genomic DNA was extracted with the DNeasy Blood & Tissue Kit. Genomic DNA from sorted CD137+CD4+ cells and from pre-culture CD4+ baseline samples of each subject was subjected to TCRB sequencing.

Material: CD4+ T cells from PBMCs. The V gene is TRBV6-5 and the J gene is TRBJ2-1, with TRBD2 matching 11 junction bases. The sequence was obtained from a man aged 60 to 75 in good health and CMV-seronegative. The bases read TGTGCCAGCAGTCGACTAGCGGGAATCCAGTTCTTC. This encodes CASSRLAGIQFF.